Sequencing of this TCR beta chain was carried out in a study of blood T cell repertoires in COVID-19. As for the study in general: T cells, B-cell-depleted T cells, or PBMCs provided the cDNA or gDNA that served as material.

Method: immunoSEQ multiplex PCR; TCRdb's copy keeps in-frame clones and lacks some. The sample includes tens of thousands of clones, roughly 80% of them seen just once. Germline CDR1 MNHNY, CDR2 SVGAGI (reference sequence). The CDR3 runs 16 residues. V was shortened by 3 bases and J by 4 bases, with 17 bases between the two germline ends. This clonotype was obtained from a woman between 55 and 75 years old with acute or convalescent COVID-19. Sequencing input: peripheral blood. The rearrangement links TRBV6-6 to TRBJ2-3, with a weak D call TRBD2 (6 bases). The CDR3, as DNA: TGTGCCAGCAGTTATGGAGGCATTGGGGAGGCAGATACGCAGTATTTT. As protein: CASSYGGIGEADTQYF.